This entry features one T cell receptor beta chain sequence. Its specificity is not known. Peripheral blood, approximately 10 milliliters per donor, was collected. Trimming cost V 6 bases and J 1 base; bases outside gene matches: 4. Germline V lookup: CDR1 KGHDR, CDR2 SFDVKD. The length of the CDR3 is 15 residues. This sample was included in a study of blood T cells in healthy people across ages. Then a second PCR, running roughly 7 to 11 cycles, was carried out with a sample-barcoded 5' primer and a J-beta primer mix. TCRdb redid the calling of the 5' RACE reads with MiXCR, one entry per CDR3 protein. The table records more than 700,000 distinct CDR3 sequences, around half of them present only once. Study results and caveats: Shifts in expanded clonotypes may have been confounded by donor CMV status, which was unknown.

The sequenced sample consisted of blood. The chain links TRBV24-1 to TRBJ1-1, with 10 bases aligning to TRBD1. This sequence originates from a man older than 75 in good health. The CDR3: CATSRGQGSNTEAFF. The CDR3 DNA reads TGTGCCACCAGTAGGGGACAGGGGTCGAACACTGAAGCTTTCTTT.